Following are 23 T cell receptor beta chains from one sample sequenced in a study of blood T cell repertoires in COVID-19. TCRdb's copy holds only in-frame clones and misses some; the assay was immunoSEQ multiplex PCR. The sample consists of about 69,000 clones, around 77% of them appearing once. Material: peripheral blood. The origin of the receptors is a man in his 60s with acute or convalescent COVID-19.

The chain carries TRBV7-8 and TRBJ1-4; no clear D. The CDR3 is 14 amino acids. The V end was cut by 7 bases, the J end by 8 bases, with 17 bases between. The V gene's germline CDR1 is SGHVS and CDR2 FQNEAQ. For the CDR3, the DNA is TGTGCCAGCAAGCTTGTGCAGTATAGCGAAAAACTGTTTTTT. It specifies CASKLVQYSEKLFF.

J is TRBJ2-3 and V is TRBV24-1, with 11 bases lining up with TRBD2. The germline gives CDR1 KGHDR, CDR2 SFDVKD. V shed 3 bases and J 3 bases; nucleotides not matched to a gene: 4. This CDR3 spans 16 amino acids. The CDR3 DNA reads TGTGCCACCAGTGATGGTAGCGGGGGGGCAACAGATACGCAGTATTTT. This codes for CATSDGSGGATDTQYF.

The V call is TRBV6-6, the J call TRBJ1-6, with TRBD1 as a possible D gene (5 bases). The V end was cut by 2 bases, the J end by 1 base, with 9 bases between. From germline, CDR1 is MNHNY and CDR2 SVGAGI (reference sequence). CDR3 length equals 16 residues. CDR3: CASSYGAGSYNSPLHF. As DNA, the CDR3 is TGTGCCAGCAGTTACGGGGCAGGTTCCTATAATTCACCCCTCCACTTT.

CDR3 loop: CASGPGQGDTGELFF. The CDR3 nucleotides read TGTGCTAGTGGGCCGGGACAGGGGGACACCGGGGAGCTGTTTTTT. V usage is TRBV12-5 and J usage is TRBJ2-2; 11 bases align to TRBD1. CDR3 size: 15 residues. V gave up 6 bases and J gave up 3 bases; unmatched junction bases: 3. From germline, CDR1 is LGHNT and CDR2 FRNRAP.

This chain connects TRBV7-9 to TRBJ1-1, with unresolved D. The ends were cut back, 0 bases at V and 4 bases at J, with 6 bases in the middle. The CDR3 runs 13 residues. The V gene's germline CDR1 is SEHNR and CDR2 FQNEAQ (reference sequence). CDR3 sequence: CASSLALGTEAFF. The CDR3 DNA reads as TGTGCCAGCAGCTTAGCGCTCGGCACTGAAGCTTTCTTT.

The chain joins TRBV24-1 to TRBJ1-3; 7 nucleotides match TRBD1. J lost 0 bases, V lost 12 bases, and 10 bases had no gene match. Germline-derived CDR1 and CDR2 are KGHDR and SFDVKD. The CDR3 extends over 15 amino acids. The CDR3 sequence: CAAGPGDSSGNTIYF. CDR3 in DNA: TGTGCCGCAGGGCCGGGGGACAGCTCTGGAAACACCATATATTTT.

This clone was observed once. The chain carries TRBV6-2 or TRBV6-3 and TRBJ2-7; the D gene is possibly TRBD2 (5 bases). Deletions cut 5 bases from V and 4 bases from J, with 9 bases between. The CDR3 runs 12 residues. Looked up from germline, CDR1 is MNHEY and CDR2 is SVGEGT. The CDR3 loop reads CASSTGVYEQYF. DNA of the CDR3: TGTGCCAGCAGTACCGGGGTATACGAGCAGTACTTC.

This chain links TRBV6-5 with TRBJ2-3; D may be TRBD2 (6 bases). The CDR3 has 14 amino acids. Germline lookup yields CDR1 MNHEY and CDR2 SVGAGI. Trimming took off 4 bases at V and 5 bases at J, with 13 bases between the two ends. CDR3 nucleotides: TGTGCCAGCAGTTTGGTTCAGGGAGGAGATACGCAGTATTTT. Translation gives CASSLVQGGDTQYF.

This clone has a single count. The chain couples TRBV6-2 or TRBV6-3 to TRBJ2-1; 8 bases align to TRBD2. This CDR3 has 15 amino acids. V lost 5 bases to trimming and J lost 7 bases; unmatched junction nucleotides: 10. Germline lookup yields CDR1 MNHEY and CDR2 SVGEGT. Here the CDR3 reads CASSAYGGALNEQFF. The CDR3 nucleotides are TGTGCCAGCAGTGCTTACGGGGGGGCCCTTAATGAGCAGTTCTTC.

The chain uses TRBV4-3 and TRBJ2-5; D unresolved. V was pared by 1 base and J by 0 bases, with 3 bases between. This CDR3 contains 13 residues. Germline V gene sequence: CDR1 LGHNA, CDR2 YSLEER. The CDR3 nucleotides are TGCGCCAGCAGCCAAGTCTACCAAGAGACCCAGTACTTC. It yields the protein CASSQVYQETQYF.

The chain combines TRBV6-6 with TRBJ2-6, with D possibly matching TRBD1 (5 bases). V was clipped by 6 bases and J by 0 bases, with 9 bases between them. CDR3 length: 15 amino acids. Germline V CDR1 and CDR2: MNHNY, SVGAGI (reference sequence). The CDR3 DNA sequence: TGTGCCAGCAGCGCAGGGTTCTCTGGGGCCAACGTCCTGACTTTC. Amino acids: CASSAGFSGANVLTF.

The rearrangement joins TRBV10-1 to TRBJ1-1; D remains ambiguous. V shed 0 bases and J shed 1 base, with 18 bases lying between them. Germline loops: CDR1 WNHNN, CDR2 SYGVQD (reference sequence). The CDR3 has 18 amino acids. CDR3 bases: TGCGCCAGCAGTGAGTCGACGTTGGGGAGGAGGAAGAACACTGAAGCTTTCTTT. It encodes CASSESTLGRRKNTEAFF.

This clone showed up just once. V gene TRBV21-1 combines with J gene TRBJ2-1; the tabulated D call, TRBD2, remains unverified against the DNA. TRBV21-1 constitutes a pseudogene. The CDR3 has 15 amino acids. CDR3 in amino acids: CASTDLKRGASEQFF. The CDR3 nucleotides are TGTGCCAGTACTGACCTAAAGCGGGGGGCGAGTGAGCAGTTCTTC.

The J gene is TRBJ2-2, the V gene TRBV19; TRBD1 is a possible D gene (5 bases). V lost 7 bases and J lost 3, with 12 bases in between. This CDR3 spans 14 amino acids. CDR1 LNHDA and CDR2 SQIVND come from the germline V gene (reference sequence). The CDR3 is CASTLGAYTGELFF. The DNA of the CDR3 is TGTGCCAGTACCCTAGGGGCCTACACCGGGGAGCTGTTTTTT.

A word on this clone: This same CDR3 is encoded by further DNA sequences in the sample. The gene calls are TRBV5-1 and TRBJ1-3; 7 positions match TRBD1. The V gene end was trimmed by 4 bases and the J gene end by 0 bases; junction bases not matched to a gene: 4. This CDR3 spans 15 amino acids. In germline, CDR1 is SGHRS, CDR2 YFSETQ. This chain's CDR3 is CASSPGQSSGNTIYF. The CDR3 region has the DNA TGCGCCAGCAGCCCGGGACAGAGCTCTGGAAACACCATATATTTT.

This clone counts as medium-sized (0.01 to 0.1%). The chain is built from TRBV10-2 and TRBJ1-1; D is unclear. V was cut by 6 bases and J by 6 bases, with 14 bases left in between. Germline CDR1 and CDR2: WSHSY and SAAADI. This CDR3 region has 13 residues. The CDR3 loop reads CASRYGSFAEAFF. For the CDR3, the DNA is TGCGCCAGCAGGTACGGGTCTTTCGCTGAAGCTTTCTTT.

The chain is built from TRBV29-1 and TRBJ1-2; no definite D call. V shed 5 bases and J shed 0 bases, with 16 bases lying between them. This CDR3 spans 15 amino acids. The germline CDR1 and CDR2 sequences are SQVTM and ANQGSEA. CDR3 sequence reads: CSVQQGGGANYGYTF. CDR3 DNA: TGCAGCGTTCAACAAGGTGGAGGAGCTAACTATGGCTACACCTTC.

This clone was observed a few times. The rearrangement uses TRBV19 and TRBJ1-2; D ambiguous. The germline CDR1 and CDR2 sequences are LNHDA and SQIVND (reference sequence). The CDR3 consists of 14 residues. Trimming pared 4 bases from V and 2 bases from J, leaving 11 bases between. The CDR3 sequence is CASSTSTRNYGYTF. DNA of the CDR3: TGTGCCAGTAGTACTTCGACTAGAAACTATGGCTACACCTTC. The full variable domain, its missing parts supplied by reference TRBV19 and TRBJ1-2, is DGGITQSPKYLFRKEGQNVTLSCEQNLNHDAMYWYRQDPGQGLRLIYYSQIVNDFQKGDIAEGYSVSREKKESFPLTVTSAQKNPTAFYLCASSTSTRNYGYTFGSGTRLTVV.

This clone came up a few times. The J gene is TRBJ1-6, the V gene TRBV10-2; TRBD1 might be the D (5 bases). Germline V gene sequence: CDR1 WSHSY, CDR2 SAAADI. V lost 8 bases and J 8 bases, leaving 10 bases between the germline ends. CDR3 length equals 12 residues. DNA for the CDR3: TGCGCCAGCGTGGGGGGGGATTCACCCCTCCACTTT. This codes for CASVGGDSPLHF.

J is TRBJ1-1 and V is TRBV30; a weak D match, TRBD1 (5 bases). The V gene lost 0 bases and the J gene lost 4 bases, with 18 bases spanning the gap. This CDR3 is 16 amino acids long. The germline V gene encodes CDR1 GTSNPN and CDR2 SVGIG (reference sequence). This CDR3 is CAWSVGGQVGGTEAFF. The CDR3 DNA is TGTGCCTGGAGTGTGGGCGGGCAGGTGGGGGGCACTGAAGCTTTCTTT.

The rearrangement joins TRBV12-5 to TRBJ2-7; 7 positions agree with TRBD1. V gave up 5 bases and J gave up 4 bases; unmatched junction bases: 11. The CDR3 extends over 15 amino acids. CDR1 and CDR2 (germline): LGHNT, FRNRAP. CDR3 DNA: TGTGCTAGTGGTGCGCAACAGGGGTCATGGTACGAGCAGTACTTC. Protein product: CASGAQQGSWYEQYF.

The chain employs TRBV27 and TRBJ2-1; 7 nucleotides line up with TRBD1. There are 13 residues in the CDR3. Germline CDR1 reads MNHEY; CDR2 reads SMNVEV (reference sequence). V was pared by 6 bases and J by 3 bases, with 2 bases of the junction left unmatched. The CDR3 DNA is TGTGCCAGCAGCAACAGGGGCTACAATGAGCAGTTCTTC. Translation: CASSNRGYNEQFF.

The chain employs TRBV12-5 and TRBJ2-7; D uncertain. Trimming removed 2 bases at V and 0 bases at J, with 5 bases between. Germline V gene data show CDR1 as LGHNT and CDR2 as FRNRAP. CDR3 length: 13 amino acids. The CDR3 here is CASGLHNSYEQYF. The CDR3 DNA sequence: TGTGCTAGTGGTTTGCACAACTCCTACGAGCAGTACTTC.